Here is one T cell receptor beta chain with its context. Its antigen is as yet unknown. This record comes from a study of PD-L1 blockade in urothelial cancer. As for the study in general: Most patients, twenty-five of 29, were males with bladder-origin cancer. Median T cell yield from blood was 141,255. General study findings and limits: Better progression-free and overall survival followed lower pretreatment blood clonality. At the 3-week point, tumor-associated blood clones expanded more in durable-benefit patients.

This table comes from immunoSEQ multiplex PCR, and its TCRdb copy is limited to in-frame clones, with some not included. The table records about 120,000 clones, around 93% of them present only once. V was clipped by 5 bases and J by 8 bases, with 25 bases between them. Germline V gene data show CDR1 as LNHDA and CDR2 as SQIVND (reference sequence). The CDR3 covers 17 residues. Time point described: peripheral blood 6 weeks after treatment start. This rearrangement joins TRBV19 to TRBJ2-4, with D possibly matching TRBD2 (7 bases). The sequence came from a man in his 60s with urothelial cancer. This specimen was PBMCs, taken around atezolizumab (anti-PD-L1) treatment. The CDR3 loop is CASSQSPNTGRGDIQYF. The CDR3, as DNA: TGTGCCAGTAGTCAAAGCCCAAATACAGGGAGGGGGGACATTCAGTACTTC.